These T cell receptor beta chains were read from a single sample in a study of T cells in Graves' hyperthyroidism and ophthalmopathy. TCRdb processed the multiplex PCR reads anew with MiXCR; each CDR3 protein has one entry. The repertoire includes about 640,000 distinct CDR3 sequences, approximately 15% of them detected once, and about an eighth sits in the top ten. What was sequenced was blood. Receptors were obtained from a woman between 50 and 59 years old with Graves' ophthalmopathy. The conserved cysteine and the conserved F or W are not part of the CDR3 here. The order of the fields is CDR3 protein, V gene.

cdr3_aa: ASRDWQGATKTQY; v_call: TRBV6-1
cdr3_aa: ASSPGEREFDEQY; v_call: TRBV4-2
cdr3_aa: ASRKRTGKKLDQNTEAF; v_call: TRBV12-3/TRBV12-4
cdr3_aa: SAGKREPSYEQY; v_call: TRBV20-1
cdr3_aa: ASSLKGQGPRNTIY; v_call: TRBV28
cdr3_aa: ASRSDTNYGYT; v_call: TRBV19
cdr3_aa: AIRGRETYEQY; v_call: TRBV10-3
cdr3_aa: ASSGTRWSGELF; v_call: TRBV6-2/TRBV6-3
cdr3_aa: SIEVGAQETQY; v_call: TRBV29-1
cdr3_aa: ASSLATGDTQY; v_call: TRBV7-2
cdr3_aa: ASRRPGQGYYNEQF; v_call: TRBV5-6
cdr3_aa: ASSFQLAGRDEQF; v_call: TRBV28
cdr3_aa: ASSVQGGNTIY; v_call: TRBV7-2
cdr3_aa: ATSRDRDYEQY; v_call: TRBV15
cdr3_aa: AISEFYEQY; v_call: TRBV10-3
cdr3_aa: ATSDLLLETQY; v_call: TRBV24-1
cdr3_aa: SARVLGPGETNEKLF; v_call: TRBV20-1
cdr3_aa: ASGLVTGDEQF; v_call: TRBV12-5
cdr3_aa: ASSQGTGPTDTQY; v_call: TRBV7-2
cdr3_aa: ASSLRGLPGEPQH; v_call: TRBV28
cdr3_aa: ASSLTAGLTYEQY; v_call: TRBV5-1
cdr3_aa: SASGGANQPQH; v_call: TRBV20-1
cdr3_aa: ASSQERQGYEKLF; v_call: TRBV4-3
cdr3_aa: ASSFVAGGSTDTQY; v_call: TRBV11-2
cdr3_aa: ASRVLGSGANVLT; v_call: TRBV2
cdr3_aa: SVFGGNEQF; v_call: TRBV29-1
cdr3_aa: ASSSENTYNEQF; v_call: TRBV12-3/TRBV12-4
cdr3_aa: ASSQVGRAGNEQF; v_call: TRBV14
cdr3_aa: SARDLYGQDNEKLF; v_call: TRBV20-1
cdr3_aa: ASSLLGSSGNTIY; v_call: TRBV28
cdr3_aa: ASSLSPYNEQF; v_call: TRBV28
cdr3_aa: ASSQELGARNTEAF; v_call: TRBV4-2
cdr3_aa: ASSATTGSNYGYT; v_call: TRBV19
cdr3_aa: ASSLTAGSNTGELF; v_call: TRBV7-3
cdr3_aa: AIAGSTGELF; v_call: TRBV10-3
cdr3_aa: ASSYGTSAAQETQY; v_call: TRBV6-5
cdr3_aa: ASSEPLPAF; v_call: TRBV5-8
cdr3_aa: AVDRDHEQY; v_call: TRBV10-3
cdr3_aa: ASSPLRDEQF; v_call: TRBV7-6
cdr3_aa: ASSHRLNNEQF; v_call: TRBV4-3
cdr3_aa: ARDTQPQH; v_call: TRBV6-2/TRBV6-3
cdr3_aa: ASSLSRVSSTDTQY; v_call: TRBV27
cdr3_aa: ASGSVFRTDTQY; v_call: TRBV2